This TCR beta chain originates from a study of T-cell reconstitution after alpha-beta-depleted transplantation in children. This clonotype was seen only a few times. J was trimmed by 1 base and V by 4 bases; bases with no gene match: 3. Looked up from germline, CDR1 is SGHVS and CDR2 is FQNEAQ. The CDR3 loop spans 14 amino acids. Preparation of the TCRbeta library was carried out with unique molecular identifiers. TCRdb re-called the PCR reads through MiXCR, storing one row per CDR3 protein. The sample records nearly 550,000 distinct CDR3 sequences, about 17% being singletons. V and J are TRBV7-8 and TRBJ1-1, with 7 bases lining up with TRBD1. The clonotype comes from a human donor who donated a stem cell graft to a child with acute lymphoblastic leukemia. This sample comprised PBMCs from the stem cell graft donor, obtained from the stem cell graft. The CDR3: CASSYRDRNTEAFF. In DNA, the CDR3 is TGTGCCAGCAGCTACCGGGACAGGAACACTGAAGCTTTCTTT.